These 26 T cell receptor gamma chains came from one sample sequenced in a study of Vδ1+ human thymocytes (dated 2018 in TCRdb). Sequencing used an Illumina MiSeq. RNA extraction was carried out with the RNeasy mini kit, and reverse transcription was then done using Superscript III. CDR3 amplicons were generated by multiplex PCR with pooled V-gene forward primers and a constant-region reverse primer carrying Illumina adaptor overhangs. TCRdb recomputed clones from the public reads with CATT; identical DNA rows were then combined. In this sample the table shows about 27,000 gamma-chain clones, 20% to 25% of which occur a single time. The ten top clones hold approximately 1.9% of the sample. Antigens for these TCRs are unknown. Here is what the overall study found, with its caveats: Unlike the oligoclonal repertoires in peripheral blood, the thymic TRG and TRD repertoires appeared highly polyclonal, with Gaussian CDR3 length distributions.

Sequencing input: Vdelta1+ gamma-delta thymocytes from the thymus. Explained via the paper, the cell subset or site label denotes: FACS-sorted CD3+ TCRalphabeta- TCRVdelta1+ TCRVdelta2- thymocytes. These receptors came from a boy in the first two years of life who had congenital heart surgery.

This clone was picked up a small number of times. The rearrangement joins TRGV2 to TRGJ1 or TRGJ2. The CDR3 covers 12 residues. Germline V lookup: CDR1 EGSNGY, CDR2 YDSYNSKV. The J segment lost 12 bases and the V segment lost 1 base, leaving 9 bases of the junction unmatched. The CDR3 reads CATWDGRGWKLF. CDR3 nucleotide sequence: TGTGCCACCTGGGACGGCCGCGGTTGGAAACTCTTT.

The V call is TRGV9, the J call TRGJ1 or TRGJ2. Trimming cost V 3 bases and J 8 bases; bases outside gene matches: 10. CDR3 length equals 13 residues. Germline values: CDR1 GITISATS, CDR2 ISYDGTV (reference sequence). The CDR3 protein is CALWEPESNKKLF. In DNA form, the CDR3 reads TGTGCCTTGTGGGAGCCAGAATCCAATAAGAAACTCTTT.

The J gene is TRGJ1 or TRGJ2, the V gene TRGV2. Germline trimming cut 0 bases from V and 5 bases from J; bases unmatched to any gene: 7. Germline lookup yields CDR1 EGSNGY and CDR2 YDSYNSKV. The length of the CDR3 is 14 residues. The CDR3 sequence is CATWDGRTDYKKLF. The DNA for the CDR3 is TGTGCCACCTGGGACGGGCGCACTGATTATAAGAAACTCTTT.

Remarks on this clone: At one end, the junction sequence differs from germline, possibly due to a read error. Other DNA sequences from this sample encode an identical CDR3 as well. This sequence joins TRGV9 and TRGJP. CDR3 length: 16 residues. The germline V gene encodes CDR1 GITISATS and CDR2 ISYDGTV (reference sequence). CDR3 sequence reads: CALWESARLGKKIKVF. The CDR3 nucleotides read TGTGCCTTGTGGGAGTCCGCCAGGTTGGGCAAAAAAATAAAGGTATTT.

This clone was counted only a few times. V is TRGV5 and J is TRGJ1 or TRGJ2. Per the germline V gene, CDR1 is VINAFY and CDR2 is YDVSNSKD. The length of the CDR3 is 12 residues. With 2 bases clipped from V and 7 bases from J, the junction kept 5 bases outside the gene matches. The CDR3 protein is CATWDTIYKKLF. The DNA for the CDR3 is TGTGCCACCTGGGACACCATATATAAGAAACTCTTT.

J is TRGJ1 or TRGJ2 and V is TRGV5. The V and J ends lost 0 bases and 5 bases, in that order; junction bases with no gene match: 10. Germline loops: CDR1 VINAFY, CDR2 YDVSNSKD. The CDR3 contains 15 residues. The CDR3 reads CATWDRRYPHYKKLF. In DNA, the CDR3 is TGTGCCACCTGGGACAGGCGTTACCCCCATTATAAGAAACTCTTT.

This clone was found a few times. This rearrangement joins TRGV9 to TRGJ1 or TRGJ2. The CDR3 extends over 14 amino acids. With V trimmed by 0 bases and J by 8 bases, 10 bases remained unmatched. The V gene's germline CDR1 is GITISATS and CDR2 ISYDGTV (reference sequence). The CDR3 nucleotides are TGTGCCTTGTGGGAGGTGGGGTACGGGGATAAGAAACTCTTT. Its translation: CALWEVGYGDKKLF.

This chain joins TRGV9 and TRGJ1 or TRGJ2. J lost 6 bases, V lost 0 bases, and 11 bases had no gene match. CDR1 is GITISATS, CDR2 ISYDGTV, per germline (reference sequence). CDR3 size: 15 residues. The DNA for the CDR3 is TGTGCCTTGTGGGAGGTGCATGGGAGACCTTATAAGAAACTCTTT. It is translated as CALWEVHGRPYKKLF.

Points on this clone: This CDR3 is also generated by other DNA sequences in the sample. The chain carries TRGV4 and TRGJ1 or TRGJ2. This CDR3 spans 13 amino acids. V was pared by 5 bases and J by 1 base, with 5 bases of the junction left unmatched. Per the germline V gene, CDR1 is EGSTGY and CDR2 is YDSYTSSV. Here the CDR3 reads CATWALNYYKKLF. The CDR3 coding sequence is TGTGCCACCTGGGCCCTCAATTATTATAAGAAACTCTTT.

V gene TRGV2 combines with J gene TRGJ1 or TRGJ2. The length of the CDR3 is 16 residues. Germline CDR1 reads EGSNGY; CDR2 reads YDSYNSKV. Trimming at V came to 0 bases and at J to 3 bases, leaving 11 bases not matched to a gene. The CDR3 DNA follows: TGTGCCACCTGGGACGGGCAAGGATATTGTTATTATAAGAAACTCTTT. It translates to CATWDGQGYCYYKKLF.

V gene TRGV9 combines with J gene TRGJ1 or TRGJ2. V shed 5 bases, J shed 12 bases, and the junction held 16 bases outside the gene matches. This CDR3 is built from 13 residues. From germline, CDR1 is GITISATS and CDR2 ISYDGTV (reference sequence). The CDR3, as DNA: TGTGCCTTGTGGGCGGGTGATGGAGAGGGGAAACTCTTT. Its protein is CALWAGDGEGKLF.

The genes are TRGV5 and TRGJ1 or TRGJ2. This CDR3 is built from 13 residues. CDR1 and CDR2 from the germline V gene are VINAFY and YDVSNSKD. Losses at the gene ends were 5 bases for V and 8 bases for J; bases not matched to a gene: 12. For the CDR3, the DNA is TGTGCCACCTGGGGGCCCTTTGGGGATAAGAAACTCTTT. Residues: CATWGPFGDKKLF.

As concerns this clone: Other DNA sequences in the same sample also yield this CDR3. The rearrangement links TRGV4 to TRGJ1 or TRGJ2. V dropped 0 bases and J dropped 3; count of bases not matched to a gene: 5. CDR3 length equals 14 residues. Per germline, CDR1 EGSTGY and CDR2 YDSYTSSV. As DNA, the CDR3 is TGTGCCACCTGGGATGGGCTCTCTTATTATAAGAAACTCTTT. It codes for CATWDGLSYYKKLF.

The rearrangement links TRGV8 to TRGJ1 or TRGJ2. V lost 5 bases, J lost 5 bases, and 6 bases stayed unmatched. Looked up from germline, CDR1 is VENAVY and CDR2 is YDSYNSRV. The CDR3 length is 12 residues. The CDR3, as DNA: TGTGCCACCTGGGGATCGGATTATAAGAAACTCTTT. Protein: CATWGSDYKKLF.

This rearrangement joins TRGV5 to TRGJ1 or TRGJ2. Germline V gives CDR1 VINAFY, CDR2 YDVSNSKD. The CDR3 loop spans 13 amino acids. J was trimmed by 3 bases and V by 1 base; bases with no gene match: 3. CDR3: CATWDRAYYKKLF. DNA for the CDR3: TGTGCCACCTGGGACAGAGCTTATTATAAGAAACTCTTT.

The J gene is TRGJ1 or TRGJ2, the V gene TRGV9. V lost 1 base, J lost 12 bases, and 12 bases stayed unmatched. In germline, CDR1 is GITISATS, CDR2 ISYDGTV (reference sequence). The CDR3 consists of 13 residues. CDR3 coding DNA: TGTGCCTTGTGGGAGGTAGAGGAGGTGAGGAAACTCTTT. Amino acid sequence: CALWEVEEVRKLF.

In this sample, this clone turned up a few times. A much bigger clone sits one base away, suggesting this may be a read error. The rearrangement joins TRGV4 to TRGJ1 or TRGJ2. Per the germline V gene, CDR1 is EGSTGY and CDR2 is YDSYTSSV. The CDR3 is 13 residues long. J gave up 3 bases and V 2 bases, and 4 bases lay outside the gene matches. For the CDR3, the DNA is TGTGCCACCTGGGATGAGATTTATTATAAGAAACTCTTT. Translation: CATWDEIYYKKLF.

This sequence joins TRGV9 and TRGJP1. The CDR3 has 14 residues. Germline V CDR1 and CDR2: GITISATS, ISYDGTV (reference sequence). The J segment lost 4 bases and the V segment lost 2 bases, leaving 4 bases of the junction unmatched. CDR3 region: CALWEGGTGWFKIF. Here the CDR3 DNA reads TGTGCCTTGTGGGAGGGGGGCACTGGTTGGTTCAAGATATTT.

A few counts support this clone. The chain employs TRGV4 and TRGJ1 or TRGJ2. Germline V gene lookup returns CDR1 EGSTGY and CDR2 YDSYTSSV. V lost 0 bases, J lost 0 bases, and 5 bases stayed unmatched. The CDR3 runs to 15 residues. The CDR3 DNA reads TGTGCCACCTGGGATGGGCAATCGAATTATTATAAGAAACTCTTT. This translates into CATWDGQSNYYKKLF.

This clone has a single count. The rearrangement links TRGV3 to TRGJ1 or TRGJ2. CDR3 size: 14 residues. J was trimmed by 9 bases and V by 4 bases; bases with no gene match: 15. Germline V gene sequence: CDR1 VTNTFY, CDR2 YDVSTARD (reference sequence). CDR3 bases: TGTGCCACCTGGGATGGAGCAAGTAGTGCTAAGAAACTCTTT. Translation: CATWDGASSAKKLF.

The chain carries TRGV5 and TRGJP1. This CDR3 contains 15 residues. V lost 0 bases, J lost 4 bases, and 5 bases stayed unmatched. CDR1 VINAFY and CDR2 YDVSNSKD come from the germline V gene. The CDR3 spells CATWDRQNTGWFKIF. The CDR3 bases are TGTGCCACCTGGGACAGGCAGAACACTGGTTGGTTCAAGATATTT.

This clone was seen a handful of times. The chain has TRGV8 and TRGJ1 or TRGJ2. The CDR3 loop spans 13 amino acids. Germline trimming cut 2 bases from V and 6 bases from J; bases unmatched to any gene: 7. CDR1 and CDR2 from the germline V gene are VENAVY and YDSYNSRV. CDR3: CATWDNLSYKKLF. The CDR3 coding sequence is TGTGCCACCTGGGATAACTTGAGTTATAAGAAACTCTTT.

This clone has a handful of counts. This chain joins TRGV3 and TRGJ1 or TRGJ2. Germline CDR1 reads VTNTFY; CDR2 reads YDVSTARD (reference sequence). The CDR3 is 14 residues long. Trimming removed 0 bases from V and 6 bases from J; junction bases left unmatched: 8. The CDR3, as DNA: TGTGCCACCTGGGACAGGCCTTTGGCTTATAAGAAACTCTTT. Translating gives CATWDRPLAYKKLF.

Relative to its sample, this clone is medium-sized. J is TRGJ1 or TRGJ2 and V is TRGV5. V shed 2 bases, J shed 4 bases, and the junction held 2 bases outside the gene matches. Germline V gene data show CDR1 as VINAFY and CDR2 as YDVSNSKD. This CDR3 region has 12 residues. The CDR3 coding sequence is TGTGCCACCTGGGACAAGTATTATAAGAAACTCTTT. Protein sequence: CATWDKYYKKLF.

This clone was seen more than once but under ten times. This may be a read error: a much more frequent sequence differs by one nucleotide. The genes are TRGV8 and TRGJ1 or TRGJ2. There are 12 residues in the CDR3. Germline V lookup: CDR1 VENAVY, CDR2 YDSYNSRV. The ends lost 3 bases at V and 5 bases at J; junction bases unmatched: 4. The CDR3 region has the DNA TGTGCCACCTGGGATGCGGATTATAAGAAACTCTTT. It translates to CATWDADYKKLF.

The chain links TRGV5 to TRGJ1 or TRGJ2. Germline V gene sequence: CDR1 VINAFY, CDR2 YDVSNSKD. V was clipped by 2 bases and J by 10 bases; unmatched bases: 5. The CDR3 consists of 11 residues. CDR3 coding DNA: TGTGCCACCTGGGACATGAGAAAGAAACTCTTT. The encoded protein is CATWDMRKKLF.